This is a list of T cell receptor beta chains from one sample in a study of T cell repertoires in cytomegalovirus infection. MiXCR, run by TCRdb on the reads, gives a single entry per CDR3 protein. The sample carries over 90,000 distinct CDR3 sequences, 15% to 20% recorded once. Specimen: PBMCs. The receptors shown here come from a human donor in good health (CMV status not recorded). Some clones in this sample may be carry-over from other donors' samples. Each CDR3 is given with its conserved first and last residue. The D gene is left open where the match is weak. Some rows mark clone size as missing; the rest say once, few, many or name a class of expanded clone.

j_call	clone_size	v_call	d_call	cdr3_nt	cdr3_aa
TRBJ2-2	many	TRBV7-2	.	TGTGCCAGCAGGCCACAGGGTGCCGGGGAGCTGTTTTTT	CASRPQGAGELFF
TRBJ2-3	few	TRBV7-9	TRBD2	TGTGCCAGCAGCTCGACTAGCTATACGCAGTATTTT	CASSSTSYTQYF
TRBJ2-2	many	TRBV7-2	.	TGTGCCAGCAGCTTAAGGCGGGGAAACACCGGGGAGCTGTTTTTT	CASSLRRGNTGELFF
TRBJ1-1	few	TRBV20-1	TRBD1	TGCAGTGCTCGGAGGGACAGTAATCTGAACACTGAAGCTTTCTTT	CSARRDSNLNTEAFF
TRBJ1-6	.	TRBV14	.	TGTGCCAGCAGCCAAAGCGTCGGCTCACCCCTCCACTTT	CASSQSVGSPLHF
TRBJ2-2	many	TRBV25-1	TRBD2	TGTGCCGCGGGGGGTGACACCGGGGAGCTGTTTTTT	CAAGGDTGELFF
TRBJ2-4	.	TRBV7-2	.	TGTGCCAGCAGCTTAGGAGGGGTCGGGACCAAAAACATTCAGTACTTC	CASSLGGVGTKNIQYF
TRBJ1-3	once	TRBV6-5	.	TGTGCCACGACAGGATCGGACGAAAACACCATATATTTT	CATTGSDENTIYF
TRBJ2-2	.	TRBV5-1	.	TGCGCCAGCAGCCTCGGGGCCATCGACACCGGGGAGCTGTTTTTT	CASSLGAIDTGELFF
TRBJ1-1	few	TRBV23-1	TRBD1	TGCGCCAGCAGCGACGCGGACAGGAAGAACACTGAAGCTTTCTTT	CASSDADRKNTEAFF
TRBJ2-3	few	TRBV5-1	TRBD2	TGCGCCAGCAGCTTGGGCCTAGCGGGGGCCAGAGATACGCAGTATTTT	CASSLGLAGARDTQYF
TRBJ1-4	.	TRBV11-3	.	TGTGCCAGCAGCTTGCGTAATGAAAAACTGTTTTTT	CASSLRNEKLFF
TRBJ1-5	few	TRBV10-3	.	TGTGCCATAAACGACAATGTCAATCAGCCCCAGCATTTT	CAINDNVNQPQHF
TRBJ2-2	many	TRBV11-3	.	TGTGCCAGCAGCTTGGGACCCGGGGAGCTGTTTTTT	CASSLGPGELFF
TRBJ2-6	many	TRBV7-8	TRBD1	TGTGCCAGCAGCTCCCCCCTTCGGACAGGTTCCCTCGTCCTGACTTTC	CASSSPLRTGSLVLTF
TRBJ1-3	many	TRBV28	.	TGTGCCAGCAGTTTAGTGACAGGCGCTTCTGGAAACACCATATATTTT	CASSLVTGASGNTIYF
TRBJ2-7	few	TRBV12-3/TRBV12-4	.	TGTGCCAGCAGTTTAAGGGACGAGCAGTACTTC	CASSLRDEQYF
TRBJ2-7	.	TRBV25-1	TRBD1	TGTGCCAGCAGCACCCGGGCCAGACAGGGGGGCCACGAGCAGTACTTC	CASSTRARQGGHEQYF
TRBJ2-6	few	TRBV6-2/TRBV6-3	TRBD2	TGTGCCAGCAGTCGAACCGGGACTAGCGGGACCTCTGGGGCCAACGTCCTGACTTTC	CASSRTGTSGTSGANVLTF
TRBJ2-1	.	TRBV3-1	.	TGTGCCAGCAGCCAAATAGGGGTTGAGCAGTTCTTC	CASSQIGVEQFF
TRBJ2-5	many	TRBV7-2	.	TGTGCCAGCAGCTCAGGGGACATAGGGACCCAGTACTTC	CASSSGDIGTQYF
TRBJ2-2	few	TRBV12-3/TRBV12-4	TRBD1	TGTGCCAGCACCCGTACAGGGGACGGGACCGGGGAGCTGTTTTTT	CASTRTGDGTGELFF
TRBJ1-1	large	TRBV7-8	.	TGTGCCACCAGAGGGGGGGCGAGGACTGAAGCTTTCTTT	CATRGGARTEAFF
TRBJ2-5	many	TRBV7-2	.	TGTGCCAGCAGCTTGCTAACGGGCCTCACAGGGGAGACCCAGTACTTC	CASSLLTGLTGETQYF
TRBJ2-3	.	TRBV2	TRBD1	TGTGCCGCCTCAACCGGGACAGGAACAGATACGCAGTATTTT	CAASTGTGTDTQYF
TRBJ1-1	few	TRBV12-3/TRBV12-4	TRBD1	TGTGCCAGCAGTCCCATACAGGGGAACGCTGAAGCTTTCTTT	CASSPIQGNAEAFF
TRBJ1-4	once	TRBV4-3	.	TGCGCCAGCAGCCAAGGTATCCGGACCAATAATGAAAGACTGTTTTTT	CASSQGIRTNNERLFF
TRBJ2-1	.	TRBV18	TRBD1	TGTGCCAGCTCACCTACCACAGGGGGAAAGGCAACCAATGAGCAGTTCTTC	CASSPTTGGKATNEQFF
TRBJ2-3	.	TRBV7-3	.	TGTGCCAGCAGCCTCGACGGAACAGATACGCAGTATTTT	CASSLDGTDTQYF
TRBJ1-2	many	TRBV7-2	.	TGTGCCAGCAGCTCCCCCGTCCTACAAGGCGGCTACACCTTC	CASSSPVLQGGYTF
TRBJ1-5	.	TRBV12-5	.	TGTGCTAGTGGTTTGGAGCCTAACCAGCCCCAGCATTTT	CASGLEPNQPQHF
TRBJ2-1	many	TRBV7-2	.	TGTGCCAGCAGCTTAGGAGAGAGTGCCTACAATGAGCAGTTCTTC	CASSLGESAYNEQFF
TRBJ2-1	many	TRBV7-2	TRBD2	TGTGCCAGCAGCCCAGGGCACAGCGGGGGGGTGTGGTTCTTC	CASSPGHSGGVWFF